This passage covers 10 T cell receptor beta chains from one sample sequenced in a study of cytomegalovirus exposure and HLA in healthy donors. TCRdb's table, derived via immunoSEQ multiplex PCR, lists solely in-frame clones and lacks some. The sample includes about 65,000 clones, approximately 94% seen only once; the top ten take 4% to 5.5%. Sequencing was carried out using PBMCs. The source of these receptors is a man younger than 30 in good health and CMV-seropositive.

The rearrangement joins TRBV2 to TRBJ2-1; 7 bases map to TRBD2. Germline V gives CDR1 SNHLY, CDR2 FYNNEI. This CDR3 has 14 residues. V was clipped by 5 bases and J by 7 bases; unmatched bases: 8. The CDR3 nucleotides read TGTGCCAGCAGTAGCGGGGTTCTCCTTAATGAGCAGTTCTTC. Encoded protein: CASSSGVLLNEQFF. Supplemented by reference TRBV2 and TRBJ2-1, the full variable domain reads EPEVTQTPSHQVTQMGQEVILRCVPISNHLYFYWYRQILGQKVEFLVSFYNNEISEKSEIFDDQFSVERPDGSNFTLKIRSTKLEDSAMYFCASSSGVLLNEQFFGPGTRLTVL.

The gene calls are TRBV29-1 and TRBJ2-7; the match to TRBD1 covers 10 bases. CDR1 is SQVTM, CDR2 ANQGSEA, per germline. The J segment lost 3 bases and the V segment lost 6 bases, leaving 8 bases of the junction unmatched. The CDR3 has 14 residues. Written as DNA, the CDR3 is TGCAGCGTCGGGACAGGGGTAGGCTACTACGAGCAGTACTTC. Its protein is CSVGTGVGYYEQYF.

The CDR3 bases are TGTGCCTGGAGTGCCTGGACAGGGGGCTCCTACAATGAGCAGTTCTTC. It yields the protein CAWSAWTGGSYNEQFF. The chain uses TRBV30 and TRBJ2-1; TRBD1 aligns across 10 bases. Germline CDR1 reads GTSNPN; CDR2 reads SVGIG (reference sequence). V shed 1 base and J 0 bases; nucleotides not matched to a gene: 3. The CDR3 spans 16 residues. The complete variable domain, with remaining parts taken from reference TRBV30 and TRBJ2-1, reads SQTIHQWPATLVQPVGSPLSLECTVEGTSNPNLYWYRQAAGRGLQLLFYSVGIGQISSEVPQNLSASRPQDRQFILSSKKLLLSDSGFYLCAWSAWTGGSYNEQFFGPGTRLTVL.

This clone appeared a single time. The chain has TRBV28 and TRBJ1-2; 7 bases fit TRBD1. J gave up 2 bases and V 3 bases, and 18 bases lay outside the gene matches. The germline V gene encodes CDR1 MDHEN and CDR2 SYDVKM. The CDR3 consists of 19 residues. In nucleotides, the CDR3 is TGTGCCAGCAGTTTTCTTAAGGGAAAGCGTAGGGGGCAAAACTATGGCTACACCTTC. This translates into CASSFLKGKRRGQNYGYTF.

CDR3 coding DNA: TGTGCCAGTAGTCCAACCTACGGGACAGGTATTGGTCAGCCCCAGCATTTT. Translating gives CASSPTYGTGIGQPQHF. The V call is TRBV19, the J call TRBJ1-5, with 8 bases fitting TRBD1. The CDR3 loop spans 17 amino acids. Trimming removed 5 bases from V and 6 bases from J; junction bases left unmatched: 15. Germline V CDR1 and CDR2: LNHDA, SQIVND (reference sequence).

The chain is built from TRBV2 and TRBJ1-4; possibly TRBD1 for D (5 bases). The CDR3 totals 14 residues. Germline V gives CDR1 SNHLY, CDR2 FYNNEI. V was shortened by 7 bases and J by 5 bases, with 14 bases between the two germline ends. CDR3 nucleotides: TGTGCCAGCAACCTCGCGGGGGGGAATGAAAAACTGTTTTTT. Protein product: CASNLAGGNEKLFF.

V and J are TRBV10-3 and TRBJ1-2; 8 nucleotides agree with TRBD1. Germline CDR1 is ENHRY and CDR2 is SYGVKD. The J segment lost 4 bases and the V segment lost 6 bases, leaving 7 bases of the junction unmatched. The length of the CDR3 is 14 residues. The CDR3 reads CAIRAGGASYGYTF. The CDR3 nucleotides read TGTGCCATCAGAGCAGGGGGCGCGTCCTATGGCTACACCTTC.

The rearrangement links TRBV2 to TRBJ1-5; TRBD1 is a possible D gene (5 bases). V lost 8 bases and J lost 1, with 9 bases in between. Per germline, CDR1 SNHLY and CDR2 FYNNEI. This CDR3 region has 13 residues. The CDR3 nucleotides read TGTGCCAGCGGCCGACAGAGCAATCAGCCCCAGCATTTT. This encodes CASGRQSNQPQHF.

V is TRBV28 and J is TRBJ2-7, with 9 bases matching TRBD2. CDR3 length equals 14 residues. Germline CDR1 and CDR2: MDHEN and SYDVKM. The ends lost 5 bases at V and 7 bases at J; junction bases unmatched: 9. The CDR3: CASSPQREVSEQYF. The CDR3 DNA is TGTGCCAGCAGTCCCCAGCGGGAGGTGAGTGAGCAGTACTTC.

Concerning this clone itself: This same CDR3 is encoded by further DNA sequences in the sample. V and J are TRBV20-1 and TRBJ2-1; the D is unclear. The V end was cut by 5 bases, the J end by 4 bases, with 3 bases between. This CDR3 is 10 amino acids long. The germline V gene encodes CDR1 DFQATT and CDR2 SNEGSKA (reference sequence). Written as DNA, the CDR3 is TGCAGTGCTCGTTACAATGAGCAGTTCTTC. It is translated as CSARYNEQFF.